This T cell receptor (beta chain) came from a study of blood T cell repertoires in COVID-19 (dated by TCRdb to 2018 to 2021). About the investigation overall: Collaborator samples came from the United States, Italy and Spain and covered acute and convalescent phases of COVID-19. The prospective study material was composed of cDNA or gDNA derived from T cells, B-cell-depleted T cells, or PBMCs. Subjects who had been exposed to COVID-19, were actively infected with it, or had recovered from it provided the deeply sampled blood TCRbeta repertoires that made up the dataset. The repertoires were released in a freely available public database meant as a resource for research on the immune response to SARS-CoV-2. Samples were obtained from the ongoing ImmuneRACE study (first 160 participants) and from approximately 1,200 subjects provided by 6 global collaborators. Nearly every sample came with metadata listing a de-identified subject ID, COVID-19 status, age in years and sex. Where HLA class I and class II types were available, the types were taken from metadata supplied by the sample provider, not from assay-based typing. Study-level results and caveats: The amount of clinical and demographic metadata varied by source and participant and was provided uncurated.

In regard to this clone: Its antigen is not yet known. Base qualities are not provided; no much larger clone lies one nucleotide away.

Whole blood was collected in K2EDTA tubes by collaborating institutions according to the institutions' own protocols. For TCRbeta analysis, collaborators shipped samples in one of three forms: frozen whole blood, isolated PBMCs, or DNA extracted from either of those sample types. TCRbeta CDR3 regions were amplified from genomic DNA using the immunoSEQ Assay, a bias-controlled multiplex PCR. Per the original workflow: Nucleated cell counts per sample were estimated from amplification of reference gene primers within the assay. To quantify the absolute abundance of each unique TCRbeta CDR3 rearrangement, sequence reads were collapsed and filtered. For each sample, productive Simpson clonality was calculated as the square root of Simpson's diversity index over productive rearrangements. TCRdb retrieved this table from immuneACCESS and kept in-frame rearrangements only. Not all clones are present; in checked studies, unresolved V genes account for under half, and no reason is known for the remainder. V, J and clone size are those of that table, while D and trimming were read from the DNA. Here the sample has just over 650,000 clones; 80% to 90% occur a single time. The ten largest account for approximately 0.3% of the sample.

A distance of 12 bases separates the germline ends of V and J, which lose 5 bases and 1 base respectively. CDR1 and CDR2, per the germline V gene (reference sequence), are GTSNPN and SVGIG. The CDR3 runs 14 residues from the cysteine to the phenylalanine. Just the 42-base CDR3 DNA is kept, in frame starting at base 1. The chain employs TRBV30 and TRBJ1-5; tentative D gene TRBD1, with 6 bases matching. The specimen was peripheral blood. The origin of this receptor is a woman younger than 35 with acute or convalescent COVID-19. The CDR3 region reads CAWGGTTSNQPQHF. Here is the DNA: TGTGCCTGGGGAGGGACAACAAGCAATCAGCCCCAGCATTTT.